A selection of T cell receptor beta chains follows, all from one sample in a study of regulatory T cells in long-lasting Graves disease. MiXCR, applied by TCRdb to the multiplex PCR reads, yields one record per CDR3 protein. The sample yields under 800,000 distinct CDR3 sequences, around 17% seen once. The sample was also reused in another study, on T cells in Graves' hyperthyroidism and ophthalmopathy.

The material was peripheral blood mononuclear cells (PBMCs), obtained at new diagnosis, from a patient treated with antithyroid drugs. Receptors originate from a woman younger than 45 with Graves disease. The conserved cysteine and the conserved F or W are not part of the CDR3 here. Fields, in order: J gene, V gene, CDR3 protein.

J gene: TRBJ1-1
V gene: TRBV14
CDR3 protein: ASSHDRGQLNTEAF

J gene: TRBJ1-5
V gene: TRBV6-1
CDR3 protein: ASREDRASNQPQH

J gene: TRBJ2-7
V gene: TRBV10-2
CDR3 protein: ASSEDNIGGEQY

J gene: TRBJ2-1
V gene: TRBV7-6
CDR3 protein: ASSLGGRVGNEQF

J gene: TRBJ2-3
V gene: TRBV30
CDR3 protein: AWGGGSTDTQY

J gene: TRBJ2-3
V gene: TRBV3-1
CDR3 protein: ASRRRGQATDTQY

J gene: TRBJ2-7
V gene: TRBV20-1
CDR3 protein: SAQAHPSYEQY

J gene: TRBJ2-6
V gene: TRBV25-1
CDR3 protein: ASSEFDSRGNSGANVLT

J gene: TRBJ2-1
V gene: TRBV5-5
CDR3 protein: ASSLSPGQGENEQF

J gene: TRBJ1-5
V gene: TRBV5-1
CDR3 protein: ASSLEGLSNQPQH

J gene: TRBJ1-2
V gene: TRBV4-3
CDR3 protein: ASSQAKGFADGYT

J gene: TRBJ2-1
V gene: TRBV7-9
CDR3 protein: ARGTSGSNEQF

J gene: TRBJ2-7
V gene: TRBV11-2
CDR3 protein: ASSSPRGEQY

J gene: TRBJ2-1
V gene: TRBV7-9
CDR3 protein: ASSKAGGGGEQF

J gene: TRBJ1-2
V gene: TRBV18
CDR3 protein: ASSQRTGRVNYGYT

J gene: TRBJ1-6
V gene: TRBV5-6
CDR3 protein: ASSFRDGYNSPLH

J gene: TRBJ1-1
V gene: TRBV5-1
CDR3 protein: ASSFGGGANTEAF

J gene: TRBJ2-3
V gene: TRBV9
CDR3 protein: ASSVSDDTQY

J gene: TRBJ2-2
V gene: TRBV12-3/TRBV12-4
CDR3 protein: ASSYGKGGPTGELF

J gene: TRBJ2-7
V gene: TRBV6-2/TRBV6-3
CDR3 protein: ASSRTGTLSSYEQY

J gene: TRBJ2-2
V gene: TRBV30
CDR3 protein: AWSWRELGGELF

J gene: TRBJ2-7
V gene: TRBV7-9
CDR3 protein: ASSLSPAGPYEQY

J gene: TRBJ2-7
V gene: TRBV9
CDR3 protein: ASSPGGASGAYEQY

J gene: TRBJ1-4
V gene: TRBV9
CDR3 protein: ASSPRQNLVGEKLF

J gene: TRBJ1-5
V gene: TRBV2
CDR3 protein: ASRLHRENQPQH

J gene: TRBJ2-3
V gene: TRBV10-3
CDR3 protein: AIRDSGGTDTQY

J gene: TRBJ1-6
V gene: TRBV3-1
CDR3 protein: ASSLPPPGSPLH

J gene: TRBJ2-7
V gene: TRBV30
CDR3 protein: AWSKSRGGPGGTDEQY

J gene: TRBJ1-3
V gene: TRBV2
CDR3 protein: ASRNRGSGNTIY

J gene: TRBJ2-1
V gene: TRBV30
CDR3 protein: AWERLKGDEQF

J gene: TRBJ2-2
V gene: TRBV24-1
CDR3 protein: ATSDPAAANTGELF

J gene: TRBJ1-4
V gene: TRBV5-1
CDR3 protein: ASSLGWTGKGEKLF

J gene: TRBJ1-5
V gene: TRBV20-1
CDR3 protein: SARDGSGGNQPQH

J gene: TRBJ2-3
V gene: TRBV20-1
CDR3 protein: SAILRAGTDTQY

J gene: TRBJ2-7
V gene: TRBV20-1
CDR3 protein: SARRPGLDEQY

J gene: TRBJ2-7
V gene: TRBV7-2
CDR3 protein: ASSSRGPARGEQY

J gene: TRBJ2-3
V gene: TRBV15
CDR3 protein: ATSRVGFTGRGGDTQY

J gene: TRBJ2-2
V gene: TRBV5-1
CDR3 protein: ASTNSRGTGTGELF

J gene: TRBJ1-2
V gene: TRBV7-3
CDR3 protein: ASSFRDREGYT

J gene: TRBJ2-4
V gene: TRBV7-9
CDR3 protein: ASSRGKGNIQY

J gene: TRBJ2-7
V gene: TRBV28
CDR3 protein: ASRIAEGLGGDEQY

J gene: TRBJ2-7
V gene: TRBV11-2
CDR3 protein: ASSLVTIGSYEQY

J gene: TRBJ1-6
V gene: TRBV7-9
CDR3 protein: ASSFTSPTGNSPLH

J gene: TRBJ1-1
V gene: TRBV7-9
CDR3 protein: ASSRPTGSSTEAF

J gene: TRBJ2-1
V gene: TRBV28
CDR3 protein: ASSPHQRVYNEQF

J gene: TRBJ2-5
V gene: TRBV5-1
CDR3 protein: ASKIGTAQETQY

J gene: TRBJ2-5
V gene: TRBV10-3
CDR3 protein: AISERETQY

J gene: TRBJ2-7
V gene: TRBV9
CDR3 protein: ASSAYGQGREQY

J gene: TRBJ2-1
V gene: TRBV5-1
CDR3 protein: ASSLPGGNEQF

J gene: TRBJ2-1
V gene: TRBV5-1
CDR3 protein: TSSPLNSYNEQF

J gene: TRBJ1-4
V gene: TRBV20-1
CDR3 protein: SARDERFREKLF

J gene: TRBJ1-1
V gene: TRBV18
CDR3 protein: ASCRQGNRMNTEAF

J gene: TRBJ1-4
V gene: TRBV20-1
CDR3 protein: SAKPWLENEKLF

J gene: TRBJ2-5
V gene: TRBV30
CDR3 protein: AWSGGGVQETQY

J gene: TRBJ2-1
V gene: TRBV27
CDR3 protein: ASSFLGMGPYNEQF

J gene: TRBJ2-7
V gene: TRBV20-1
CDR3 protein: SAAGPAARY

J gene: TRBJ1-1
V gene: TRBV20-1
CDR3 protein: SARDRWAGVEAF

J gene: TRBJ1-6
V gene: TRBV2
CDR3 protein: ASRFQGNSPLH